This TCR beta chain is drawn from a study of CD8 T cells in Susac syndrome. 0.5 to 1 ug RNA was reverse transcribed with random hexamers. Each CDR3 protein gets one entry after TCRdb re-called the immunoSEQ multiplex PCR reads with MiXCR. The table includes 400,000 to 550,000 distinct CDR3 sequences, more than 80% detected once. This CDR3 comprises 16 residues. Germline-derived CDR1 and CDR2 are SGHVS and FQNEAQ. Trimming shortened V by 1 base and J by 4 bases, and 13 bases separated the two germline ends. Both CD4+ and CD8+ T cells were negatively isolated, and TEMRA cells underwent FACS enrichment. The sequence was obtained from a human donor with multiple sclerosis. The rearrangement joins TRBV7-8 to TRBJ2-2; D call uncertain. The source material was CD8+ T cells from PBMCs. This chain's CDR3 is CASSLGPYKATGELFF. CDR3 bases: TGTGCCAGCAGCTTAGGACCCTACAAGGCCACCGGGGAGCTGTTTTTT.